Described below is a single T cell receptor beta chain sequence and its context. V lost 7 bases and J lost 5, with 20 bases in between. CDR1 MRHNA and CDR2 SNTAGT come from the germline V gene. This CDR3 has 15 residues. In the source study's methods: Amplification with reference gene primers provided the estimates of nucleated cell counts. Sequencing was performed with immunoSEQ multiplex PCR; in TCRdb, only in-frame clones are kept and a portion is missing. That table furnishes V, J and clone size, whereas the DNA furnished D and trimming. The repertoire holds 40,000 to 55,000 clones, with roughly nine tenths as singletons. The data are from a study of blood T cell repertoires in COVID-19. Study information: COVID-19 samples from acute and convalescent phases originated in the United States, Italy and Spain. PBMCs, B-cell-depleted T cells, or T cells provided the cDNA or gDNA that made up the material.

This rearrangement joins TRBV6-4 to TRBJ1-2, with D perhaps TRBD1 (6 bases). The TCR originated in a human donor in a cohort sampled during active COVID-19. Sequencing was done on a sample of peripheral blood. CDR3 nucleotides: TGTGCCAGCAAAAGGGAGTCAGGGGATTGGTATGGCTACACCTTC. Protein sequence: CASKRESGDWYGYTF.